The rows below give T cell receptor beta chains drawn from one sample of a study of T cell responses to AZD1222 COVID-19 vaccine. TCRdb's table, derived via immunoSEQ multiplex PCR, lists solely in-frame clones and lacks some. The sample contains about 76,000 clones, 70% to 90% of which appear only once. The specimen comprised peripheral blood, sampled on day 0 of AZD1222 vaccination. These receptors all come from an adult in good health. The CDR3 runs from the conserved cysteine through the conserved F or W. D genes are given only for firm matches. Only some rows state a clone size, as once, few, many or a class for expanded clones.

.	TRBJ1-2	TRBV6-5	once	CASIQPGGGYTF
.	TRBJ2-1	TRBV6-5	.	CASTRGPAYNEQFF
.	TRBJ1-1	TRBV4-1	once	CASSHLMGATEAFF
.	TRBJ2-5	TRBV6-2/TRBV6-3	.	CASSYSGAPNTETQYF
TRBD1	TRBJ1-6	TRBV2	.	CASTKGGTGVSPLHF
.	TRBJ2-3	TRBV19	few	CASRISGDTQYF
TRBD1	TRBJ2-1	TRBV5-1	.	CASSQGQGTNEQFF
TRBD1	TRBJ1-3	TRBV28	.	CASTRGQGAYTIYF
TRBD1	TRBJ1-5	TRBV6-5	.	CASRGDRGRGQPQHF
.	TRBJ1-5	TRBV28	.	CASSKGVISNQPQHF
TRBD1	TRBJ2-1	TRBV19	.	CASSAGQGAYNEQFF
.	TRBJ1-1	TRBV2	.	CASNPQGQNTEAFF
.	TRBJ2-5	TRBV5-4	.	CASRTQGTIQETQYF
TRBD1	TRBJ1-2	TRBV5-6	.	CASSRTGGGYTF
.	TRBJ2-1	TRBV14	.	CASSQDWPSIWDEQFF
.	TRBJ1-4	TRBV10-3	few	CAISRDSRAGELFF
.	TRBJ2-5	TRBV13	.	CASSLGRRWSYEETQYF
.	TRBJ1-4	TRBV7-9	few	CASRPNRAANEKLFF
TRBD1	TRBJ1-6	TRBV28	.	CASARQGDSPLHF
.	TRBJ2-7	TRBV27	.	CASSLGLGGYEQYF
.	TRBJ2-7	TRBV29-1	.	CSVEGSYEQYF
TRBD1	TRBJ2-3	TRBV5-5	.	CASSGTGKVDTQYF
TRBD1	TRBJ1-4	TRBV6-5	once	CASRSGAGGNEKLFF
TRBD2	TRBJ2-5	TRBV2	.	CASRRLAGVQETQYF
.	TRBJ2-4	TRBV5-4	.	CASSLMGSTLAKNIQYF
TRBD1	TRBJ1-1	TRBV5-1	.	CASSTGQGVPNTEAFF
TRBD2	TRBJ2-7	TRBV6-4	once	CASRPGTSGRRSYEQYF